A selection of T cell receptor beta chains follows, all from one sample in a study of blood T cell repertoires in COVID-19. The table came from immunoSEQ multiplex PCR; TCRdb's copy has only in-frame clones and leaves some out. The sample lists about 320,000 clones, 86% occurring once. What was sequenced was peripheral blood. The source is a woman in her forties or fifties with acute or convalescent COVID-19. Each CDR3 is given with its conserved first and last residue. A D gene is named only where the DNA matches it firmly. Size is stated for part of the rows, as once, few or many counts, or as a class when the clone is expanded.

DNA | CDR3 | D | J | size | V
TGTGCCAGCTCCGAGGGCAGGGGAGAGGACTATGGCTACACCTTC | CASSEGRGEDYGYTF | . | TRBJ1-2 | . | TRBV18
TGTGCCAGCAGCTCCGACAGGTCCGAGCAGTACTTC | CASSSDRSEQYF | . | TRBJ2-7 | . | TRBV11-3
TGTGCCAGCAGCTTTTCGGGACAGCTGAACACTGAAGCTTTCTTT | CASSFSGQLNTEAFF | TRBD1 | TRBJ1-1 | . | TRBV7-9
TGTGCCAGCAGCTTGGGGATGACAACCGGTCCCACAGATACGCAGTATTTT | CASSLGMTTGPTDTQYF | . | TRBJ2-3 | . | TRBV5-8
TGTGCCAGCAGTAGGCCCGAGAAAAACAGGCCCCAGCATTTT | CASSRPEKNRPQHF | . | TRBJ1-5 | . | TRBV28
TGTGCCAGCAGCAAAGGAGGGGGAGGGACCAACTATGGCTACACCTTC | CASSKGGGGTNYGYTF | . | TRBJ1-2 | . | TRBV21-1
TGTGCCAGCAGCGTAGGAGGCGGGGGTGAGACCCAGTACTTC | CASSVGGGGETQYF | TRBD2 | TRBJ2-5 | . | TRBV9
TGTGCCAGCAGCGTATCGTCTGGACACCTGAACACTGAAGCTTTCTTT | CASSVSSGHLNTEAFF | . | TRBJ1-1 | once | TRBV9
TGCGCCAGCAGCCGGACCCTAGCGGGAGGCGCCTACGAGCAGTACTTC | CASSRTLAGGAYEQYF | TRBD2 | TRBJ2-7 | . | TRBV5-1
TGTGCCAGCAGTCCGGGAGGGGCTTGGAACTATGGCTACACCTTC | CASSPGGAWNYGYTF | . | TRBJ1-2 | . | TRBV28
TGTGCCAGTATGCCCTCCGGTAGCACAGATACGCAGTATTTT | CASMPSGSTDTQYF | . | TRBJ2-3 | . | TRBV19
TGTGCCAGTAGTTCGGGTGGAACTAATGAAAAACTGTTTTTT | CASSSGGTNEKLFF | . | TRBJ1-4 | . | TRBV19
TGTGCCAGCAGCCAAGAGAGGGATAGCCACTACAATGAGCAGTTCTTC | CASSQERDSHYNEQFF | . | TRBJ2-1 | . | TRBV3-1/TRBV3-2
TGTGCCAGCAGTGTTAGTTTCAATCAGCCCCAGCATTTT | CASSVSFNQPQHF | . | TRBJ1-5 | . | TRBV2
TGCAGCGTGTTAGGACAGGGCTCCTACGAGCAGTACTTC | CSVLGQGSYEQYF | TRBD1 | TRBJ2-7 | . | TRBV29-1
TGTGCCAGCACGCCGGTCTCTGGAAACACCATATATTTT | CASTPVSGNTIYF | . | TRBJ1-3 | . | TRBV9
TGTGCCAGCTCCCTTGGGCCGGGGGGGTACACTGAAGCTTTCTTT | CASSLGPGGYTEAFF | . | TRBJ1-1 | . | TRBV18
TGTGCCAGTGGAAGCGGGAGAATGACCGGGGAGCTGTTTTTT | CASGSGRMTGELFF | TRBD2 | TRBJ2-2 | . | TRBV6-5
TGTGCCAGCAGTCTCGGACACGCGAACACTGAAGCTTTCTTT | CASSLGHANTEAFF | . | TRBJ1-1 | . | TRBV6-6
TGTGCCAGCAGATCACTAGCGGGAAACCCCTACGAGCAGTACTTC | CASRSLAGNPYEQYF | TRBD2 | TRBJ2-7 | few | TRBV5-6
TGTGCCAGCAGCTTAGGTAATATCCGTGAAGCTTTCTTT | CASSLGNIREAFF | . | TRBJ1-1 | . | TRBV7-9
TGCGCCAGCAGTCAATCGACCCGGGGTCCTCGGAGGGCCGGGGGCTACAATGAGCAGTTCTTC | CASSQSTRGPRRAGGYNEQFF | . | TRBJ2-1 | . | TRBV23-1
TGTGCCTGGAGTTTGGTAGCCGCAGATACGCAGTATTTT | CAWSLVAADTQYF | . | TRBJ2-3 | . | TRBV30
TGTGCCAGCAGTTACGGGACTAGCGGGAGAGGCGAGCAGTACTTC | CASSYGTSGRGEQYF | TRBD2 | TRBJ2-7 | . | TRBV6-2/TRBV6-3
TGTGCCAGCAGTGACCCAGGGTCGGGCACTGAAGCTTTCTTT | CASSDPGSGTEAFF | . | TRBJ1-1 | . | TRBV2